This TCR beta chain came from a study of T cells in Graves' hyperthyroidism and ophthalmopathy. Amplified TCR beta CDR3 regions came from RNA transcripts. A set of HTBI primers served as the primers for a first-round RT-PCR of the TCR CDR3. TCRdb analysed the multiplex PCR reads with MiXCR anew, one entry per CDR3 protein. This table holds approximately 620,000 distinct CDR3 sequences, more than 11% found once. This clonotype has at least ten counts. Trimming removed 1 base at V and 3 bases at J, with 7 bases between. This CDR3 spans 12 amino acids. Germline assignment: CDR1 DFQATT and CDR2 SNEGSKA (reference sequence). The blood was taken when hyperthyroidism was first diagnosed, before any ophthalmopathy symptoms showed up.

The source is a woman aged 25 to 39 with Graves' hyperthyroidism that later progressed to Graves' ophthalmopathy. This chain uses TRBV20-1 with TRBJ2-7; D may be TRBD2 (5 bases). The sequencing sample was made of blood. CDR3 in DNA: TGCAGTGCTAGAGCGAGCGGCTACGAGCAGTACTTC. Translating it yields CSARASGYEQYF.